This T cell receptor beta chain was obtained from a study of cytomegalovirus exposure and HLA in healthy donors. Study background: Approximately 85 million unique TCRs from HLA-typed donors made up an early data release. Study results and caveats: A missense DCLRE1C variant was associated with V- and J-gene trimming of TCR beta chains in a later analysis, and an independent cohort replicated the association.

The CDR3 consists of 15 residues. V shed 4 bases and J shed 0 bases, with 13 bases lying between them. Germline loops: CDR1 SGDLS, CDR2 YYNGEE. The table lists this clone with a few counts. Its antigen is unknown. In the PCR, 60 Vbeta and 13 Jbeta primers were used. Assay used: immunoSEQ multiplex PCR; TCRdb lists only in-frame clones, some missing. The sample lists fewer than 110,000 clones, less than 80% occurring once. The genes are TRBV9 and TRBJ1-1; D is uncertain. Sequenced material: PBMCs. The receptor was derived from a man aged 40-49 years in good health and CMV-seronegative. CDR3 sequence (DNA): TGTGCCAGCAGCCCGACCATAGGAGTGAACACTGAAGCTTTCTTT. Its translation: CASSPTIGVNTEAFF.